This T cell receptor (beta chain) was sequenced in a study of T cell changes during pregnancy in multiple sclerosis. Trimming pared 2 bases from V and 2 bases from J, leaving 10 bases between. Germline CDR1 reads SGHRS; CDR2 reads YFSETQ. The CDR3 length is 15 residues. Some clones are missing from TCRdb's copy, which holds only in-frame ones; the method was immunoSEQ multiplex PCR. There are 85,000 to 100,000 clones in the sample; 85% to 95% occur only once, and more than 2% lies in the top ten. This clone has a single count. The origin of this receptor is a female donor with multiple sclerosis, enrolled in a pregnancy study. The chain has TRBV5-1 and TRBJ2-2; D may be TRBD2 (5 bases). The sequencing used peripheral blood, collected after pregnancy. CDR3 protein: CASSFLAGNTGELFF. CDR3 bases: TGCGCCAGCAGCTTCTTGGCGGGTAACACCGGGGAGCTGTTTTTT.